This T cell receptor (beta chain) was captured in a study of cytomegalovirus exposure and HLA in healthy donors. Points from the study as a whole: Roughly uniform depth of sequencing across donors was assumed in presence/absence analyses. About 87% or about 30% of the time was how often most TCR beta V segments were productive, according to an earlier analysis.

Notes on this clone: The target antigen is unknown.

The primer mix had 60 Vbeta and 13 Jbeta primers. Clones were read by immunoSEQ multiplex PCR, and TCRdb kept only the in-frame ones, dropping some. The table lists under 140,000 clones, around 80% of them singletons, with about an eighth in the top ten. V was shortened by 8 bases and J by 5 bases, with 24 bases between the two germline ends. CDR3 length: 16 residues. The germline gives CDR1 MNHEY, CDR2 SMNVEV (reference sequence). The source of this sequence is a man aged 25-45 years in good health and CMV-seropositive. The chain uses TRBV27 and TRBJ2-5; D possibly corresponds to TRBD1 (6 bases). The sequenced sample consisted of PBMCs. The CDR3 DNA reads TGTGCCAGCGGTGGGAACACGCAGGGGCACCGGGAGACCCAGTACTTC. Protein: CASGGNTQGHRETQYF.